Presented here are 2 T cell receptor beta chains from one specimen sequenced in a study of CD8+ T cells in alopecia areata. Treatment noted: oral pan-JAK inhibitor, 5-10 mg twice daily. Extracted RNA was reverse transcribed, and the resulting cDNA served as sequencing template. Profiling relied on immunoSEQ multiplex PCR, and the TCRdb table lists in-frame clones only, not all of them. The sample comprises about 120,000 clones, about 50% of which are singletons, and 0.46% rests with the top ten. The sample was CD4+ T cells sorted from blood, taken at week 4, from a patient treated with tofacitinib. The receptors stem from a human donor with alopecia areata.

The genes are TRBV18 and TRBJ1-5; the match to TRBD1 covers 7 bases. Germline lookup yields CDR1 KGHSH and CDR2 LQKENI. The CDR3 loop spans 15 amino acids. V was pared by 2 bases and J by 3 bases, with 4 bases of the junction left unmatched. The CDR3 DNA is TGTGCCAGCTCACCATTAAAGGGGGCCAATCAGCCCCAGCATTTT. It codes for CASSPLKGANQPQHF. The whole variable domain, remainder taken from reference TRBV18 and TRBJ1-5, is NAGVMQNPRHLVRRRGQEARLRCSPMKGHSHVYWYRQLPEEGLKFMVYLQKENIIDESGMPKERFSAEFPKEGPSILRIQQVVRGDSAAYFCASSPLKGANQPQHFGDGTRLSIL.

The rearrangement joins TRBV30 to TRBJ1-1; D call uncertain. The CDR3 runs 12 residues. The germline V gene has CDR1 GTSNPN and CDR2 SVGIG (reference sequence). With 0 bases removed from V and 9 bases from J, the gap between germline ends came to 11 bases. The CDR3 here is CAWSVQREQAFF. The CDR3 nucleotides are TGTGCCTGGAGTGTACAAAGGGAACAAGCTTTCTTT.